A single sample is the source of the 15 T cell receptor beta chains below, sequenced in a study of T cells in Graves' hyperthyroidism and ophthalmopathy. TCR beta CDR3 sequences were amplified from RNA transcripts. Primed by the HTBI set, a first-round RT-PCR was run on the TCR CDR3. TCRdb reanalysed the multiplex PCR reads using MiXCR and keeps one entry per CDR3 protein. The top ten clones hold roughly 7.2% of a sample with hundreds of thousands of distinct CDR3 sequences, 45% of them seen once. The sample consisted of peripheral blood or thyroid tissue (not recorded which). These receptors came from an adult man with Graves' disease, either hyperthyroidism or ophthalmopathy (not recorded which).

This rearrangement joins TRBV29-1 to TRBJ2-7; 10 bases are a match to TRBD1. J lost 7 bases, V lost 7 bases, and 13 bases had no gene match. Germline V gene sequence: CDR1 SQVTM, CDR2 ANQGSEA. The CDR3 totals 14 residues. CDR3 DNA: TGCAGCGCCCGCGGGGACAGGGGACGCGCGGAGCAGTACTTC. Amino acids: CSARGDRGRAEQYF.

As to this clonotype: A much more abundant neighbour one base away suggests this may be a read error. This chain links TRBV2 with TRBJ1-1, with a tentative D call TRBD1 (5 bases). Germline V gene sequence: CDR1 SNHLY, CDR2 FYNNEI. The CDR3 extends over 15 amino acids. V was clipped by 11 bases and J by 1 base, with 20 bases between them. CDR3 residues: CARIGGGVTNTEAFF. In DNA, the CDR3 is TGTGCCCGCATCGGGGGAGGGGTGACGAACACTGAAGCTTTCTTT.

This clonotype was observed a handful of times. This chain connects TRBV14 to TRBJ1-2; D might be TRBD1 (6 bases). The CDR3 has 15 amino acids. Germline V lookup: CDR1 SGHDN, CDR2 FVKESK. Trimming removed 4 bases from V and 6 bases from J, with 18 bases in between. The CDR3 sequence: CASSPIGAGVDGYTF. CDR3 nucleotides: TGTGCCAGCAGCCCAATCGGGGCAGGGGTGGATGGCTACACCTTC.

The chain recombines TRBV5-1 with TRBJ2-5; perhaps TRBD1 as D (6 bases). Trimming cost V 4 bases and J 0 bases, with 22 bases left between them. This CDR3 comprises 18 residues. Germline CDR1 reads SGHRS; CDR2 reads YFSETQ. The CDR3 bases are TGCGCCAGCAGCCCTGGACTCCTCGACAGGAGGTACCAAGAGACCCAGTACTTC. Translated, it gives CASSPGLLDRRYQETQYF.

As to this clonotype: A much larger clone is a single base away; this may be a read error. The chain couples TRBV7-2 to TRBJ1-1; TRBD1 agrees at 7 bases. CDR1 and CDR2 (germline): SGHTA, FQGNSA. The V and J ends lost 4 bases and 6 bases, in that order; junction bases with no gene match: 2. The CDR3 covers 12 residues. The CDR3 sequence: CASSYRGPEAFF. CDR3 nucleotides: TGTGCCAGCAGCTACAGGGGCCCTGAAGCTTTCTTT.

Of note for this clonotype: A read error may be the cause here, since a much bigger clone is one base away. The genes are TRBV7-9 and TRBJ1-1; D gene uncertain. Germline V CDR1 and CDR2: SEHNR, FQNEAQ (reference sequence). The CDR3 totals 14 residues. CDR3 nucleotide sequence: TGTGCCAGCAGCCAGTTAGATATGGAAACTGAAACTTTCTTT. Translation: CASSQLDMETETFF.

V and J are TRBV12-3 or TRBV12-4 and TRBJ2-5; 8 bases fit TRBD1. The J segment lost 4 bases and the V segment lost 6 bases, leaving 4 bases of the junction unmatched. The CDR3 is 13 residues long. CDR3 residues: CASRATGGETQYF. The CDR3, as DNA: TGTGCCAGCAGGGCCACAGGGGGAGAGACCCAGTACTTC.

The sample holds many counts of this clonotype. The genes are TRBV4-1 and TRBJ1-5, with 9 bases identical to TRBD1. The CDR3 consists of 15 residues. Germline-derived CDR1 and CDR2 are MGHRA and YSYEKL. Germline trimming cut 1 base from V and 7 bases from J; bases unmatched to any gene: 5. CDR3 amino acids: CASSQGGDRAQPQHF. For the CDR3, the DNA is TGCGCCAGCAGCCAAGGAGGGGACAGGGCGCAGCCCCAGCATTTT.

The chain couples TRBV10-3 to TRBJ2-7, with TRBD2 matching over 13 bases. Germline assignment: CDR1 ENHRY and CDR2 SYGVKD. J was trimmed by 3 bases and V by 4 bases; bases with no gene match: 6. This CDR3 comprises 16 residues. The CDR3 loop reads CAISASGTSGNYEQYF. CDR3 DNA sequence: TGTGCCATCAGTGCTAGCGGGACTAGCGGGAACTACGAGCAGTACTTC.

This clonotype appeared once. J is TRBJ2-6 and V is TRBV24-1; possibly TRBD2 for D (6 bases). Trimming removed 9 bases from V and 4 bases from J, with 18 bases in between. Germline CDR1 KGHDR, CDR2 SFDVKD. The CDR3 covers 16 residues. This chain's CDR3 is CATSPGVGSGANVLTF. The DNA for the CDR3 is TGTGCCACCTCACCGGGGGTGGGATCCGGGGCCAACGTCCTGACTTTC.

The chain uses TRBV9 and TRBJ1-2; D is ambiguous. CDR3 length: 14 residues. Per germline, CDR1 SGDLS and CDR2 YYNGEE. The V end lost 4 bases, the J end lost 3 bases, and 13 bases lay between the germline ends. The CDR3 loop is CASSSSGRHYGYTF. CDR3 sequence (DNA): TGTGCCAGCAGCTCGAGTGGACGTCACTATGGCTACACCTTC.

Details on this clonotype: A much bigger clone sits one base away, suggesting this may be a read error. The V call is TRBV11-1, the J call TRBJ2-5, with TRBD2 matching over 10 bases. CDR1 and CDR2 (germline): SGHAT, FQDESV (reference sequence). Losses at the gene ends were 5 bases for V and 4 bases for J; bases not matched to a gene: 7. This CDR3 contains 15 residues. The CDR3 region is CASSRTSGESETQYF. In nucleotides, the CDR3 is TGTGCCAGCAGCCGTACTAGCGGGGAGTCAGAGACCCAGTACTTC.

This clonotype has only a few counts. The chain has TRBV6-6 and TRBJ2-5, with no clear D. CDR1 and CDR2 (germline): MNHNY, SVGAGI (reference sequence). The V gene lost 5 bases and the J gene lost 5 bases, with 9 bases spanning the gap. This CDR3 is built from 12 residues. CDR3 in amino acids: CASSGSVETQYF. The CDR3 nucleotides read TGTGCCAGCAGTGGTAGTGTGGAGACCCAGTACTTC.

Details on this clonotype: A much larger clonotype is one base distant, so this may be a read error. V gene TRBV2 combines with J gene TRBJ1-1, with a weak D call TRBD1 (5 bases). The CDR3 contains 12 residues. Germline CDR1 and CDR2: SNHLY and FYNNEI. The CDR3 DNA follows: TGTTCCAGCAGTGAAGCGGGGCGGCGGGCTTTCTTT. Protein: CSSSEAGRRAFF.

The chain couples TRBV7-9 to TRBJ2-7, with 9 bases fitting TRBD2. Germline assignment: CDR1 SEHNR and CDR2 FQNEAQ (reference sequence). The CDR3 consists of 13 residues. V lost 5 bases and J lost 7; bases outside the gene matches: 6. The CDR3 reads CASSAGGGEEQYF. The CDR3 region has the DNA TGTGCCAGCAGCGCGGGAGGGGGAGAAGAGCAGTACTTC.